This TCR beta chain was sequenced during a study of CD8+ T cells in alopecia areata. Study-level points and caveats: In scalp and blood during tofacitinib, many expanded lesional clones persisted. In patients, TCRs were shared less clearly than in mice, and HLA may possibly be involved. Scalp clonality and expanded CD8+ clones among the top 100 showed significant decreases with tofacitinib. Clonality in lesional scalp, especially alopecia totalis/universalis, exceeded that of normal scalp.

Sample treatment: oral pan-JAK inhibitor, 5-10 mg twice daily. Points on this clone: Antigen: not known.

The V end was cut by 5 bases, the J end by 6 bases, with 11 bases between. This CDR3 spans 13 amino acids. Germline values: CDR1 MNHEY, CDR2 SMNVEV (reference sequence). RNA was extracted and reverse transcribed into cDNA as the sequencing template. Sequenced by immunoSEQ multiplex PCR; TCRdb stores in-frame clones only, minus some. The table has 150,000 or so clones, approximately 86% seen once. The input for sequencing was CD8+ T cells sorted from blood, taken at week 4, from a patient treated with tofacitinib. The TCR was taken from a human donor with alopecia areata. The chain recombines TRBV27 with TRBJ2-4; D perhaps matches TRBD2 (6 bases). CDR3 region: CASSGGMGNIQYF. The CDR3 nucleotides read TGTGCCAGCAGTGGCGGGATGGGAAACATTCAGTACTTC.